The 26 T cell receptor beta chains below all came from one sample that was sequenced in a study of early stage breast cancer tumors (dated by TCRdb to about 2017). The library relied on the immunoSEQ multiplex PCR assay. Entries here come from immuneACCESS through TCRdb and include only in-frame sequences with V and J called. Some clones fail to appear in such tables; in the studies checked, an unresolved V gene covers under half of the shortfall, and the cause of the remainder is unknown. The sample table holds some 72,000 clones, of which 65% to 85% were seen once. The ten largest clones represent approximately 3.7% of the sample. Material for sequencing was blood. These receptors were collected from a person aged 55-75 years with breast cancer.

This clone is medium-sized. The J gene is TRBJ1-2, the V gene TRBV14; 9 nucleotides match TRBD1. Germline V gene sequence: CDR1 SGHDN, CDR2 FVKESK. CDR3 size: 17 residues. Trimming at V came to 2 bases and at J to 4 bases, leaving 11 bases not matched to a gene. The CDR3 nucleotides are TGTGCCAGCAGCCAAACCCGACTGGGACAGGGTTCCTATGGCTACACCTTC. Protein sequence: CASSQTRLGQGSYGYTF.

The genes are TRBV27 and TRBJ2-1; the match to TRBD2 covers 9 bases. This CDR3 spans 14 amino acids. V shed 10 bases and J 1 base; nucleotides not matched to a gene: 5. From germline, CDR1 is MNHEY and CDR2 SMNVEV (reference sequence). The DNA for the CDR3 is TGTGCCACAATTAGCGGGAGTTCCTACAATGAGCAGTTCTTC. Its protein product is CATISGSSYNEQFF.

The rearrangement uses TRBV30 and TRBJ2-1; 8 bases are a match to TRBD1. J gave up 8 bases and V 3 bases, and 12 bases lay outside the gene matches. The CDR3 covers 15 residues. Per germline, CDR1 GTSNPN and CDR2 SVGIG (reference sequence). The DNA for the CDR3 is TGTGCCTGGAGGAGACAGGGGAACCACAATTATGAGCAGTTCTTC. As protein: CAWRRQGNHNYEQFF.

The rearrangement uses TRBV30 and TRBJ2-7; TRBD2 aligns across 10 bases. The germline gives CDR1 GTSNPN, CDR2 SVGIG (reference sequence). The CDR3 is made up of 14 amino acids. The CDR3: CAGGLAGASYEQYF. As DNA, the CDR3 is TGTGCTGGAGGGCTAGCGGGGGCCTCCTACGAGCAGTACTTC.

CDR3: CASTTRDRGFHEQYF. CDR3 nucleotide sequence: TGTGCCAGCACAACCCGGGACAGGGGTTTCCACGAGCAGTACTTC. The chain links TRBV18 to TRBJ2-7, with TRBD1 matching 10 bases. The CDR3 sequence is 15 residues long. Trimming cost V 8 bases and J 5 bases; bases outside gene matches: 12. Germline V CDR1 and CDR2: KGHSH, LQKENI. The variable domain in full, with the rest retrieved from reference TRBV18 and TRBJ2-7, is NAGVMQNPRHLVRRRGQEARLRCSPMKGHSHVYWYRQLPEEGLKFMVYLQKENIIDESGMPKERFSAEFPKEGPSILRIQQVVRGDSAAYFCASTTRDRGFHEQYFGPGTRLTVT.

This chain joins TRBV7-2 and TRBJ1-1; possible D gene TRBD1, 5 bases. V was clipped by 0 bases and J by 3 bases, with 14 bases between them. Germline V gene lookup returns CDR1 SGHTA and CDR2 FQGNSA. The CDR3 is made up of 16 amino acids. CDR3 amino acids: CASSLAVGVGYTEAFF. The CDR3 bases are TGTGCCAGCAGCTTAGCGGTAGGGGTAGGGTACACTGAAGCTTTCTTT.

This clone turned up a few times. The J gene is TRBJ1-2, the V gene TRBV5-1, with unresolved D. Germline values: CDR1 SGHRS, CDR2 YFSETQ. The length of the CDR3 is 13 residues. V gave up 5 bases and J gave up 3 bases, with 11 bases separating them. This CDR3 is CASRAQTYYGYTF. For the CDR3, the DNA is TGCGCCAGCAGGGCACAGACTTACTATGGCTACACCTTC.

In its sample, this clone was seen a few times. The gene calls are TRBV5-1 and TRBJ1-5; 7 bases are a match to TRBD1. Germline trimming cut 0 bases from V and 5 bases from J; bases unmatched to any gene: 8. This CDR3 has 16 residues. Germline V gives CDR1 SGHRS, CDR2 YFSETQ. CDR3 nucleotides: TGCGCCAGCAGCTTGGCCGGAGGGGGCCGGGATCAGCCCCAGCATTTT. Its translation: CASSLAGGGRDQPQHF.

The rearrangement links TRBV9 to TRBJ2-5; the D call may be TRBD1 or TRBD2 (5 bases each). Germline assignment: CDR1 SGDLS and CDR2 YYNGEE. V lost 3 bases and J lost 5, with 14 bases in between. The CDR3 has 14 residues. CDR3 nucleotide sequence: TGTGCCAGCAGCGCAAGTAGTGGGGGTGAGACCCAGTACTTC. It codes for CASSASSGGETQYF.

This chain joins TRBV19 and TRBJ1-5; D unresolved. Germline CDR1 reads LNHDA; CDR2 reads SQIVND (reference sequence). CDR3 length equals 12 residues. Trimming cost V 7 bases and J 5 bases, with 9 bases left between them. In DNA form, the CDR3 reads TGTGCCAGTAATGAAGGCCATCAGCCCCAGCATTTT. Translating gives CASNEGHQPQHF.

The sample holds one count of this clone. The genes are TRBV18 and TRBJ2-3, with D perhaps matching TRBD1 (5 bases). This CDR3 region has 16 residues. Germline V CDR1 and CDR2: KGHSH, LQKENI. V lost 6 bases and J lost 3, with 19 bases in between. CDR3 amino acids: CASSPPSAGRTDTQYF. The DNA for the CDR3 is TGTGCCAGCTCCCCTCCTTCGGCAGGGCGGACAGATACGCAGTATTTT.

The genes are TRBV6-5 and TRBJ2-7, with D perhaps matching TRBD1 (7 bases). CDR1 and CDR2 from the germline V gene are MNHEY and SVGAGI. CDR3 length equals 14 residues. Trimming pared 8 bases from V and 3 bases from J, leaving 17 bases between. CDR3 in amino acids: CASRRDRSLYEQYF. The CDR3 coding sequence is TGTGCCAGCCGGCGGGACAGAAGCCTCTACGAGCAGTACTTC.

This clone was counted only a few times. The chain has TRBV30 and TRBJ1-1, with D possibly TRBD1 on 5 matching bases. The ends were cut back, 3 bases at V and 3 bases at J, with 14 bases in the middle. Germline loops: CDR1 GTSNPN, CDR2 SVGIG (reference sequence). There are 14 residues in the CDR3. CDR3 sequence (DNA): TGTGCCTGGAGACAATCCGGGACCTACACTGAAGCTTTCTTT. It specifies CAWRQSGTYTEAFF.

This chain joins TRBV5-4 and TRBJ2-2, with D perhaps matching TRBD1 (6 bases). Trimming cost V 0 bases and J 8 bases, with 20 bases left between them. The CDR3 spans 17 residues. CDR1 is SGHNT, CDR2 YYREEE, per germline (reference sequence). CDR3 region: CASSLGGGGAPTGELFF. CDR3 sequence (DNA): TGTGCCAGCAGCTTGGGTGGTGGGGGCGCCCCCACAGGGGAGCTGTTTTTT.

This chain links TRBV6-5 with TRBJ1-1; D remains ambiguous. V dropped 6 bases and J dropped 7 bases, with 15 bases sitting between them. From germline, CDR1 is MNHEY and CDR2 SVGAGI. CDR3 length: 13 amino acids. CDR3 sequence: CASRPTEADEAFF. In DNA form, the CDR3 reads TGTGCCAGCAGACCGACTGAGGCAGATGAAGCTTTCTTT.

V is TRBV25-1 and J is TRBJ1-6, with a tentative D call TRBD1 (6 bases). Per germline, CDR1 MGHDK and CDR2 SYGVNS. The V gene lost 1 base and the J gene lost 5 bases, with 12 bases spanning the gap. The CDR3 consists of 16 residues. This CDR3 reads CASSEFGGPNNSPLHF. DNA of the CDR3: TGTGCCAGCAGTGAATTTGGGGGCCCAAATAATTCACCCCTCCACTTT. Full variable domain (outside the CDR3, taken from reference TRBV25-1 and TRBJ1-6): EADIYQTPRYLVIGTGKKITLECSQTMGHDKMYWYQQDPGMELHLIHYSYGVNSTEKGDLSSESTVSRIRTEHFPLTLESARPSHTSQYLCASSEFGGPNNSPLHFGNGTRLTVT.

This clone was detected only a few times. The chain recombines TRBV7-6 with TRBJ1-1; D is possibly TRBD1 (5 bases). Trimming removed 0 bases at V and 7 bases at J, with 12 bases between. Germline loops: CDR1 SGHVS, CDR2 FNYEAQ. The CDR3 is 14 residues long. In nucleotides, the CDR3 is TGTGCCAGCAGCTTAGCGGCGGGCGGGGGTGAAGCTTTCTTT. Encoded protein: CASSLAAGGGEAFF.

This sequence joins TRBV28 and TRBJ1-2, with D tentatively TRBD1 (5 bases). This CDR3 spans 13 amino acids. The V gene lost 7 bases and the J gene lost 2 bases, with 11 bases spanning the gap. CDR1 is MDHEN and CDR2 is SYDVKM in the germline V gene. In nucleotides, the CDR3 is TGTGCCAGCACCGATGGGGGAAACTATGGCTACACCTTC. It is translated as CASTDGGNYGYTF.

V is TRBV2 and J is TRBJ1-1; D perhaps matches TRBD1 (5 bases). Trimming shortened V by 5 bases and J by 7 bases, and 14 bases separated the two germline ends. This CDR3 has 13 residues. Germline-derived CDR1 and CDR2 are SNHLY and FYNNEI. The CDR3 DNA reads TGTGCCAGCAGTCTGGCAGGGCAGGGTGAAGCTTTCTTT. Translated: CASSLAGQGEAFF.

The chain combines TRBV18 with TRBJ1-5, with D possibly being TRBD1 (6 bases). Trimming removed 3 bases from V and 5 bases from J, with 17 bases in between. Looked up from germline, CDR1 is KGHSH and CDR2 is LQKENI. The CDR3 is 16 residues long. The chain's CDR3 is CASSPGAGRGDQPQHF. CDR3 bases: TGTGCCAGCTCACCGGGGGCTGGCAGGGGAGATCAGCCCCAGCATTTT. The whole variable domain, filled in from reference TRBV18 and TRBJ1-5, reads NAGVMQNPRHLVRRRGQEARLRCSPMKGHSHVYWYRQLPEEGLKFMVYLQKENIIDESGMPKERFSAEFPKEGPSILRIQQVVRGDSAAYFCASSPGAGRGDQPQHFGDGTRLSIL.

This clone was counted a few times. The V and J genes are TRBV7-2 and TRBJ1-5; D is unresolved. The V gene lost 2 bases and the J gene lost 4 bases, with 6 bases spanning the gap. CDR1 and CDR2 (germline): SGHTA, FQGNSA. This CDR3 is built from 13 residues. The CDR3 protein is CASSLLVNQPQHF. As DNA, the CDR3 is TGTGCCAGCAGCTTACTGGTTAATCAGCCCCAGCATTTT.

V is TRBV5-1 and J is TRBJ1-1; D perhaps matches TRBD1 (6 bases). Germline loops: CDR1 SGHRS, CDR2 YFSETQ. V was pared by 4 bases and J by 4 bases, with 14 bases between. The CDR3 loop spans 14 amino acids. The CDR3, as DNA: TGCGCCAGCAGCGCGGGGGGGCTAGGCACTGAAGCTTTCTTT. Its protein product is CASSAGGLGTEAFF.

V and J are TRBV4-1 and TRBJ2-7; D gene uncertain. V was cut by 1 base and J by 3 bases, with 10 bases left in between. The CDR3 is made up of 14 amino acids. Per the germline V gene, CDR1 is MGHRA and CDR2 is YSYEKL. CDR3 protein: CASSQVYADYEQYF. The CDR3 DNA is TGCGCCAGCAGCCAAGTCTACGCAGACTACGAGCAGTACTTC.

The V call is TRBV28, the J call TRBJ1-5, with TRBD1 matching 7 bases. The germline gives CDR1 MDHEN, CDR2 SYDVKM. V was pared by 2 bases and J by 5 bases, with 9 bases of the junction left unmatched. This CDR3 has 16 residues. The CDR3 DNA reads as TGTGCCAGCAGTTTACAGGGCAGGGGGGCCTATCAGCCCCAGCATTTT. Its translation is CASSLQGRGAYQPQHF.

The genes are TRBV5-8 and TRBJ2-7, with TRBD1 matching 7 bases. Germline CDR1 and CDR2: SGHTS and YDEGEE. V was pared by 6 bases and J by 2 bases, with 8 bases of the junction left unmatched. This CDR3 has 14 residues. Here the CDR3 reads CASTLRGGPYEQYF. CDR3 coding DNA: TGTGCCAGCACCCTAAGAGGGGGCCCCTACGAGCAGTACTTC.

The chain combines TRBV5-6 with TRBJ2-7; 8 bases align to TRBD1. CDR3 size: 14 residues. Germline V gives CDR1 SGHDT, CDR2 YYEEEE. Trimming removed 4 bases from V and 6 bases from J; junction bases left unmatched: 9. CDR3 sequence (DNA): TGTGCCAGCAGCCTCCAACAGGGGGTTAGCGAGCAGTACTTC. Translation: CASSLQQGVSEQYF. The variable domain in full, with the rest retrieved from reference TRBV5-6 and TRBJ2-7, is DAGVTQSPTHLIKTRGQQVTLRCSPKSGHDTVSWYQQALGQGPQFIFQYYEEEERQRGNFPDRFSGHQFPNYSSELNVNALLLGDSALYLCASSLQQGVSEQYFGPGTRLTVT.